One and the same sample provided the 3 T cell receptor beta chains below, sequenced in a study of T cell repertoires in cytomegalovirus infection. Via MiXCR, TCRdb re-called the reads, giving one row per CDR3 protein. The table records some 400,000 distinct CDR3 sequences, around 18% of them present only once. Material for sequencing was PBMCs. The receptors stem from a human donor in good health (CMV status not recorded). Some clones in this sample may be carry-over from other donors' samples.

This clonotype was observed many times. The chain combines TRBV7-2 with TRBJ1-2; tentatively, D is TRBD1 (5 bases). Germline CDR1 reads SGHTA; CDR2 reads FQGNSA. This CDR3 has 15 amino acids. V shed 5 bases and J shed 8 bases, with 21 bases lying between them. The CDR3 here is CASSPRPGDSGGYTF. The CDR3 DNA follows: TGTGCCAGCAGCCCGCGTCCCGGAGACAGCGGAGGCTACACCTTC.

The chain carries TRBV6-2 or TRBV6-3 and TRBJ1-1, with D tentatively TRBD1 (5 bases). Trimming cost V 7 bases and J 0 bases, with 18 bases left between them. Germline V lookup: CDR1 MNHEY, CDR2 SVGEGT. The CDR3 runs to 16 residues. In DNA form, the CDR3 reads TGTGCCAGCACTGCTGAGGGGCGCGGCGTGAACACTGAAGCTTTCTTT. This translates into CASTAEGRGVNTEAFF.

CDR3 region: CASSAIHSGSSYEQYF. The CDR3 DNA sequence: TGCGCCAGCAGTGCAATCCATAGCGGTAGCTCCTACGAGCAGTACTTC. The rearrangement links TRBV10-2 to TRBJ2-7; D might be TRBD2 (6 bases). The CDR3 has 16 residues. V was pared by 4 bases and J by 0 bases, with 16 bases between. Germline assignment: CDR1 WSHSY and CDR2 SAAADI.